This T cell receptor (beta chain) stems from a study of cytomegalovirus exposure and HLA in healthy donors. The CDR3 sequence is 12 residues long. In germline, CDR1 is SQVTM, CDR2 ANQGSEA. After removal of 7 bases from V and 4 bases from J, the junction contained 0 bases not matched to a gene. Method: immunoSEQ multiplex PCR; TCRdb's copy keeps in-frame clones and lacks some. Of 200,000 to 250,000 clones listed, 75% to 90% were seen once; the top ten hold 5.5% to 7%. Sequencing was performed on PBMCs. This clonotype was sampled from a woman aged 18-29 years in good health and CMV-seronegative. The chain is built from TRBV29-1 and TRBJ2-2; TRBD1 aligns across 10 bases. CDR3 protein: CSGTGGTGELFF. CDR3 sequence (DNA): TGCAGCGGGACAGGGGGCACCGGGGAGCTGTTTTTT.